The rows below give T cell receptor beta chains drawn from one sample of a study of blood T cell repertoires in COVID-19. The data were produced by immunoSEQ multiplex PCR, yet TCRdb's version contains in-frame clones alone and is incomplete. The sample consists of some 300,000 clones, more than 80% of them appearing once. The material sequenced was peripheral blood. The receptors come from a woman aged 45 to 65 with COVID-19, enrolled during active disease. CDR3s leave out the opening cysteine and the closing phenylalanine or tryptophan. Each record gives: V gene, D gene, CDR3 protein. A D gene is named only where the DNA matches it firmly.

>TRBV30|-
ACRSWAQGTDTQY
>TRBV18|TRBD2
ASSLGRRVVEQF
>TRBV18|-
ASSFREGGEKLF
>TRBV6-2/TRBV6-3|TRBD1
ASSYSRTGRETQY
>TRBV6-1|TRBD2
ASSGASGRPYEQY
>TRBV28|-
ATSYQPQH
>TRBV15|-
ATSRDSVQETQY
>TRBV19|TRBD1
ASSISGTGIYNEQF
>TRBV19|-
ASSISSDRDKGDEQY
>TRBV19|TRBD1
ASRGQGNIQY
>TRBV3-1/TRBV3-2|-
ASSQASGQETQY
>TRBV7-9|-
ASSFLETQY
>TRBV5-4|-
ASSTRDLNTEAF
>TRBV5-6|-
ASSPEWGPRDTEAF
>TRBV7-2|-
ASSRSGSSYNEQF
>TRBV6-2/TRBV6-3|TRBD1
ASSYQAGQGYEQY
>TRBV6-2/TRBV6-3|TRBD1
ASSTTRDRGSNNQPQH
>TRBV19|TRBD1
ASSRTGALYGYT
>TRBV14|TRBD1
ASSRDRDQETQY
>TRBV5-1|-
ASSLGPGSSYEQY
>TRBV9|TRBD1
ASSGQGTGNTIY
>TRBV7-2|TRBD1
ASSLAGTANTEAF
>TRBV30|-
AWSRGAGAPDTQY
>TRBV15|TRBD1
ATSRTGGNEQY
>TRBV6-5|-
ASSRRGVLTDTQY
>TRBV18|-
ASSPSTDTQY
>TRBV29-1|TRBD2
SLLAGGRNNEQF
>TRBV4-1|-
ASSQDPRGYEQY
>TRBV25-1|TRBD2
ASSDPRLAVRNEQF
>TRBV11-2|-
ASSLDPYEQY
>TRBV5-4|-
ASSPRTAIGAELQY
>TRBV4-2|-
ASSQEQGSNQPQH
>TRBV3-1/TRBV3-2|-
ASSQVPGGEGT
>TRBV14|-
ASSQDYRVGGYT
>TRBV19|TRBD1
ASSKIDRDYGYT
>TRBV19|-
ASTSTFSGIGTDTQY
>TRBV18|-
ASSPSNSLIYEQY
>TRBV5-1|TRBD1
ASSSGVVQGASEAF
>TRBV6-2/TRBV6-3|-
ASSYSAQTDTQY
>TRBV7-2|-
ASSLILGNTGELF
>TRBV29-1|-
SVRQGDTGELF
>TRBV10-3|TRBD1
AISEYVTGWDNEQF
>TRBV18|TRBD1
ASSPWGTGDDQPQH
>TRBV27|-
ASRRTAEGLTPLH
>TRBV6-2/TRBV6-3|TRBD2
ASSRAGAKFSEQY
>TRBV25-1|-
ASSHGRGNTDTQY
>TRBV4-3|TRBD2
ASSPKLLDMREGTDTQY